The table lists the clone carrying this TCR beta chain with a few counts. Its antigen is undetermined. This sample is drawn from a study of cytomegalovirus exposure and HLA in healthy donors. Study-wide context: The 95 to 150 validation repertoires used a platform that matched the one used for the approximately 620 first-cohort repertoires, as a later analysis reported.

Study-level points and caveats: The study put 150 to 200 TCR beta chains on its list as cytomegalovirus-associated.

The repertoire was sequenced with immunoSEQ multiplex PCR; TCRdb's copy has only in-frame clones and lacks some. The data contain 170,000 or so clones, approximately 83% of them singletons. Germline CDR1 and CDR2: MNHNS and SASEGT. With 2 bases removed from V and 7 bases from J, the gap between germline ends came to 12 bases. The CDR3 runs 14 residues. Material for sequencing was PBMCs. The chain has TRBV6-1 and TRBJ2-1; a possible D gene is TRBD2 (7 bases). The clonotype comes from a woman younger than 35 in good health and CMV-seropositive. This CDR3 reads CASSEWGGPNEQFF. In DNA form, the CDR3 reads TGTGCCAGCAGTGAATGGGGGGGGCCAAATGAGCAGTTCTTC.